The 29 T cell receptor beta chains listed next were all sequenced from one sample in a study of blood T cell repertoires in COVID-19. The assay was immunoSEQ multiplex PCR, and TCRdb's table has in-frame clones only and misses some. The repertoire consists of around 400,000 clones, with about 89% occurring once and the leading ten covering roughly 10%. Input material: peripheral blood. These receptors all stem from a woman aged 25 to 39 with COVID-19, enrolled during active disease.

The CDR3 loop reads CASSLVAGGYEQFF. In DNA, the CDR3 is TGCGCCAGCAGCTTGGTGGCAGGGGGATATGAGCAGTTCTTC. This chain links TRBV5-1 with TRBJ2-1; TRBD1 matches at 7 bases. This CDR3 comprises 14 residues. Trimming took 0 bases from V and 8 from J; bases not matched to a gene: 5. Germline V lookup: CDR1 SGHRS, CDR2 YFSETQ.

The chain has TRBV28 and TRBJ2-7; D possibly corresponds to TRBD2 (5 bases). The CDR3 covers 11 residues. The germline V gene has CDR1 MDHEN and CDR2 SYDVKM. The CDR3: CARRGHPTQYF. The CDR3 nucleotides read TGTGCTCGTAGAGGGCACCCGACGCAGTACTTC.

The CDR3: CASSVGPGLSEQYF. The CDR3 nucleotides are TGTGCCAGCAGCGTAGGCCCAGGGCTCAGCGAGCAGTACTTC. The rearrangement uses TRBV9 and TRBJ2-7; TRBD1 is a possible D gene (5 bases). V was pared by 0 bases and J by 6 bases, with 13 bases between. The V gene's germline CDR1 is SGDLS and CDR2 YYNGEE. The CDR3 totals 14 residues.

The CDR3 nucleotides read TGTGCCAGCAGCTTAGTTCCGGGACTTACCGGGGAGCTGTTTTTT. This sequence encodes CASSLVPGLTGELFF. The rearrangement links TRBV7-9 to TRBJ2-2, with D possibly TRBD2 on 6 matching bases. Germline loops: CDR1 SEHNR, CDR2 FQNEAQ (reference sequence). V shed 1 base and J shed 5 bases, with 11 bases lying between them. This CDR3 spans 15 amino acids.

This clone was recorded only once. This chain links TRBV6-6 with TRBJ2-5; D might be TRBD2 (5 bases). Germline-derived CDR1 and CDR2 are MNHNY and SVGAGI (reference sequence). Trimming pared 5 bases from V and 5 bases from J, leaving 24 bases between. The CDR3 extends over 17 amino acids. The CDR3 spells CASSPSSVGAVMETQYF. DNA of the CDR3: TGTGCCAGCAGTCCCTCTTCGGTGGGAGCGGTGATGGAGACCCAGTACTTC.

V is TRBV4-2 and J is TRBJ2-1, with 11 bases aligning to TRBD2. J gave up 0 bases and V 3 bases, and 10 bases lay outside the gene matches. Germline assignment: CDR1 LGHNA and CDR2 YNFKEQ. The CDR3 has 19 amino acids. CDR3 in amino acids: CASSHSGTSGLSSYNEQFF. The DNA for the CDR3 is TGTGCCAGCAGCCACTCCGGGACTAGCGGCCTTAGCTCCTACAATGAGCAGTTCTTC.

Written as DNA, the CDR3 is TGTGCCAGCAGCGTACAGGGTAGGCCCAGGAACGAGCAGTACTTC. Protein sequence: CASSVQGRPRNEQYF. V and J are TRBV9 and TRBJ2-7; tentative D call: TRBD1 (5 bases). The CDR3 totals 15 residues. Germline CDR1 and CDR2: SGDLS and YYNGEE. V lost 1 base and J lost 5, with 16 bases in between.

The V and J genes are TRBV5-1 and TRBJ2-1, with TRBD1 identical over 7 bases. Germline CDR1 and CDR2: SGHRS and YFSETQ. Trimming at V came to 0 bases and at J to 2 bases, leaving 5 bases not matched to a gene. The CDR3 loop spans 16 amino acids. The CDR3 sequence: CASSLEGQGAYNEQFF. In DNA, the CDR3 is TGCGCCAGCAGCTTGGAGGGGCAGGGGGCCTACAATGAGCAGTTCTTC.

The gene calls are TRBV6-1 and TRBJ2-1; TRBD2 might be the D (6 bases). Germline lookup yields CDR1 MNHNS and CDR2 SASEGT. The length of the CDR3 is 15 residues. V shed 0 bases and J shed 4 bases, with 10 bases lying between them. The CDR3 reads CASSEAGLIYNEQFF. The CDR3, as DNA: TGTGCCAGCAGTGAAGCGGGACTTATATACAATGAGCAGTTCTTC.

The chain combines TRBV7-8 with TRBJ2-2; 7 nucleotides agree with TRBD1. This CDR3 is built from 14 residues. CDR1 SGHVS and CDR2 FQNEAQ come from the germline V gene. J lost 3 bases, V lost 4 bases, and 2 bases had no gene match. The CDR3 DNA reads as TGTGCCAGCAGCTCCGGGACAGACACCGGGGAGCTGTTTTTT. Translation gives CASSSGTDTGELFF.

The genes are TRBV5-1 and TRBJ2-7; 7 nucleotides agree with TRBD2. There are 16 residues in the CDR3. The germline CDR1 and CDR2 sequences are SGHRS and YFSETQ. The junction had 13 bases not matched to a gene; V was cut back by 0 bases and J by 7 bases. CDR3 amino acids: CASSLGVWAGASEQYF. The CDR3 nucleotides are TGCGCCAGCAGCTTGGGGGTATGGGCGGGAGCGTCGGAGCAGTACTTC.

The chain joins TRBV6-1 to TRBJ2-7; D is uncertain. CDR3 length: 15 amino acids. V lost 2 bases, J lost 4 bases, and 15 bases lay in between. From germline, CDR1 is MNHNS and CDR2 SASEGT. The CDR3 DNA reads as TGTGCCAGCAGTGAACATCGGAGACTGCGATACGAGCAGTACTTC. Protein sequence: CASSEHRRLRYEQYF.

V is TRBV9 and J is TRBJ1-5, with D tentatively TRBD1 (6 bases). Between the trimmed V and J ends, which lost 3 bases and 1 base, there was a span of 8 bases. Looked up from germline, CDR1 is SGDLS and CDR2 is YYNGEE. This CDR3 has 14 residues. Written as DNA, the CDR3 is TGTGCCAGCAGCGGTCAGGGGAGCAATCAGCCCCAGCATTTT. Its protein is CASSGQGSNQPQHF.

This chain joins TRBV12-3 or TRBV12-4 and TRBJ2-3; TRBD2 is a possible D gene (6 bases). The CDR3 loop spans 12 amino acids. Trimming pared 0 bases from V and 11 bases from J, leaving 9 bases between. The CDR3 region is CASSLASGLQYF. The CDR3 DNA is TGTGCCAGCAGTTTAGCGTCGGGACTGCAGTATTTT.

This chain links TRBV9 with TRBJ2-3; D gene uncertain. The CDR3 is 16 amino acids. CDR1 is SGDLS and CDR2 is YYNGEE in the germline V gene. The V gene lost 0 bases and the J gene lost 4 bases, with 15 bases spanning the gap. The CDR3 DNA reads as TGTGCCAGCAGCGTAGAGAACAGCCTCCCGGCAGATACGCAGTATTTT. Translating gives CASSVENSLPADTQYF.

This rearrangement joins TRBV19 to TRBJ1-1; D unclear. The V end was cut by 3 bases, the J end by 1 base, with 9 bases between. Germline V gives CDR1 LNHDA, CDR2 SQIVND (reference sequence). There are 14 residues in the CDR3. CDR3 region: CASSISPGNTEAFF. Here the CDR3 DNA reads TGTGCCAGTAGTATCAGTCCAGGGAACACTGAAGCTTTCTTT.

This clone was picked up one time. The J gene is TRBJ1-2, the V gene TRBV2; unclear D gene. This CDR3 has 13 residues. V lost 1 base to trimming and J lost 8 bases, with 11 bases between them. Per the germline V gene, CDR1 is SNHLY and CDR2 is FYNNEI. For the CDR3, the DNA is TGTGCCAGCAGTGAAGTCGCCCCTAGGGGCTACACCTTC. As protein: CASSEVAPRGYTF.

The chain joins TRBV29-1 to TRBJ2-3, with TRBD2 as a possible D gene (6 bases). Trimming removed 7 bases at V and 4 bases at J, with 27 bases between. CDR3 length equals 17 residues. The germline V gene has CDR1 SQVTM and CDR2 ANQGSEA. The CDR3 region has the DNA TGCAGCGGAAGTGGAGGGAAAAAGTCGGCGCGGCCAGATACGCAGTATTTT. It codes for CSGSGGKKSARPDTQYF.

V usage is TRBV19 and J usage is TRBJ1-5; D is unclear. V lost 6 bases, J lost 3 bases, and 6 bases lay in between. CDR1 is LNHDA and CDR2 is SQIVND in the germline V gene (reference sequence). CDR3 length: 12 amino acids. CDR3 DNA: TGTGCCAGTAGAACGGTCAATCAGCCCCAGCATTTT. It yields the protein CASRTVNQPQHF.

There are a few counts of this clone. V gene TRBV6-5 combines with J gene TRBJ2-2; 7 nucleotides agree with TRBD2. The CDR3 runs 15 residues. Germline V CDR1 and CDR2: MNHEY, SVGAGI. With 10 bases clipped from V and 9 bases from J, the junction kept 17 bases outside the gene matches. CDR3 nucleotides: TGTGCCATCTCCCGGGCGGGAGACGACCTCTGGGAGCTGTTTTTT. Amino acid sequence: CAISRAGDDLWELFF.

The V and J genes are TRBV6-5 and TRBJ2-1; 9 positions agree with TRBD2. The CDR3 loop spans 15 amino acids. Germline CDR1 and CDR2: MNHEY and SVGAGI. V shed 5 bases, J shed 7 bases, and the junction held 9 bases outside the gene matches. The CDR3 is CASSRKGLAFNEQFF. In DNA form, the CDR3 reads TGTGCCAGCAGTCGGAAGGGACTAGCATTTAATGAGCAGTTCTTC.

The chain's CDR3 is CASSSGWAKNIQYF. The CDR3, as DNA: TGTGCCAGCAGCTCGGGTTGGGCCAAAAACATTCAGTACTTC. J is TRBJ2-4 and V is TRBV11-1; D uncertain. V gave up 4 bases and J gave up 1 base, with 8 bases separating them. The CDR3 has 14 residues. In germline, CDR1 is SGHAT, CDR2 FQDESV (reference sequence). The entire variable domain, with the rest obtained from reference TRBV11-1 and TRBJ2-4, is as follows: EAEVAQSPRYKITEKSQAVAFWCDPISGHATLYWYRQILGQGPELLVQFQDESVVDDSQLPKDRFSAERLKGVDSTLKIQPAELGDSAMYLCASSSGWAKNIQYFGAGTRLSVL.

This clone was recorded once. The chain uses TRBV21-1 and TRBJ1-1. TRBV21-1 is reported as a pseudogene. The CDR3 is 17 amino acids. The CDR3 loop is CASSKPQGGFLYTEAFF. The CDR3 nucleotides are TGTGCCAGCAGCAAACCGCAGGGAGGATTTCTGTACACTGAAGCTTTCTTT.

This chain uses TRBV6-5 with TRBJ2-1, with 9 bases fitting TRBD2. V lost 6 bases, J lost 8 bases, and 8 bases stayed unmatched. In germline, CDR1 is MNHEY, CDR2 SVGAGI. This CDR3 has 14 residues. DNA of the CDR3: TGTGCCAGCAGGGCGGGAGGGCCCTTCGATGAGCAGTTCTTC. Protein sequence: CASRAGGPFDEQFF.

The chain joins TRBV14 to TRBJ2-7, with D unclear. The CDR3 totals 12 residues. Trimming pared 2 bases from V and 6 bases from J, leaving 8 bases between. Germline V gene data show CDR1 as SGHDN and CDR2 as FVKESK. The CDR3 DNA follows: TGTGCCAGCAGCCAAAATACTCGCGAGCAGTACTTC. Translation: CASSQNTREQYF. Together with reference TRBV14 and TRBJ2-7, the CDR3 gives the full variable domain: EAGVTQFPSHSVIEKGQTVTLRCDPISGHDNLYWYRRVMGKEIKFLLHFVKESKQDESGMPNNRFLAERTGGTYSTLKVQPAELEDSGVYFCASSQNTREQYFGPGTRLTVT.

The sample holds one count of this clone. This rearrangement joins TRBV14 to TRBJ2-2; TRBD1 aligns across 7 bases. The CDR3 contains 18 residues. The germline V gene encodes CDR1 SGHDN and CDR2 FVKESK. The V gene end was trimmed by 1 base and the J gene end by 5 bases; junction bases not matched to a gene: 13. The CDR3 reads CASSQGLRRQGWTGELFF. The DNA of the CDR3 is TGTGCCAGCAGCCAAGGGCTCCGGAGACAGGGATGGACCGGGGAGCTGTTTTTT.

The chain has TRBV11-3 and TRBJ2-7; D call uncertain. The germline CDR1 and CDR2 sequences are SGHNT and YENEEA. CDR3 length: 12 amino acids. The V end lost 5 bases, the J end lost 5 bases, and 10 bases lay between the germline ends. For the CDR3, the DNA is TGTGCCAGCAGCCAGATTTCCCACGAGCAGTACTTC. This translates into CASSQISHEQYF.

This chain uses TRBV19 with TRBJ2-7; 8 nucleotides match TRBD2. Per germline, CDR1 LNHDA and CDR2 SQIVND (reference sequence). The CDR3 is 13 residues long. J lost 3 bases, V lost 8 bases, and 6 bases had no gene match. CDR3 loop: CASGGRQYYEQYF. In DNA, the CDR3 is TGTGCCAGTGGCGGGAGGCAATACTACGAGCAGTACTTC.

The chain joins TRBV12-5 to TRBJ2-3; D is perhaps TRBD1 (6 bases). The CDR3 covers 15 residues. Trimming took off 6 bases at V and 0 bases at J, with 13 bases between the two ends. Germline V gene sequence: CDR1 LGHNT, CDR2 FRNRAP. This CDR3 reads CASGLDRQSTDTQYF. CDR3 DNA: TGTGCTAGTGGCCTGGACAGACAGAGCACAGATACGCAGTATTTT.